The following is a T cell receptor beta chain sequence with its context. The record originates from a study of blood T cell repertoires in COVID-19. Looking at the study overall: Researchers got acute and convalescent COVID-19 samples from the United States, Italy and Spain. T cells, B-cell-depleted T cells, or PBMCs supplied cDNA or gDNA.

Germline CDR1 is SGHNT and CDR2 is YYREEE (reference sequence). This CDR3 has 15 amino acids. The ends were cut back, 4 bases at V and 0 bases at J, with 13 bases in the middle. Seattle cases were enrolled at active infection and followed longitudinally. Authors' methods: Reference gene primer amplification yielded estimated nucleated cell counts. Assay used: immunoSEQ multiplex PCR; TCRdb lists only in-frame clones, some missing. From that table come the V and J calls and clone size; the DNA was used to work out D and trimming. The sample gives some 300,000 clones, 85% to 90% of which show up once; approximately 6% is in the top ten.

The source of this sequence is a woman aged 45-65 years with COVID-19, enrolled during active disease. The sequencing sample was made of peripheral blood. This rearrangement joins TRBV5-4 to TRBJ1-1; D is perhaps TRBD1 (6 bases). CDR3 region: CASSGGRGMNTEAFF. The CDR3 region has the DNA TGTGCCAGCAGCGGGGGGAGGGGGATGAACACTGAAGCTTTCTTT.